The source of this T cell receptor (beta chain) is a study of CD4 T cells in relation to SARS-CoV-2 and coronaviruses. In the study overall: After less than eleven days of antigen culture, PBMC TCR beta CDR3s were sequenced.

Cryopreserved PBMCs were CD4-enriched, then split into naive and memory cells. Fewer than 130,000 naive or memory CD4+ cells were cultured with CEF peptides for about 10 days. The CDR3 has 15 residues. Germline trimming cut 1 base from V and 6 bases from J; bases unmatched to any gene: 4. Germline CDR1 SGHRS, CDR2 YFSETQ. As concerns this clone: Its target is unknown.

Only in-frame clones appear in the TCRdb table, and some are missing; sequencing was by immunoSEQ multiplex PCR. Of 40,000 or so clones detected, roughly 85% appear once; the ten largest clones hold more than 3.5%. This TCR came from an adult with COVID-19. Sequenced input: naive CD4+ T cells from PBMCs, cultured in vitro. The subset is: naive CD4+ T cells isolated by negative enrichment. The chain uses TRBV5-1 and TRBJ2-1; 10 bases map to TRBD2. The CDR3 sequence: CASSLRAGGFNEQFF. In DNA, the CDR3 is TGCGCCAGCAGCTTGAGAGCGGGAGGGTTCAATGAGCAGTTCTTC.